Listed below are T cell receptor beta chains from one sample, sequenced in a study of OX40 agonist ivuxolimab in advanced cancers. Libraries were prepared by immunoSEQ multiplex PCR; TCRdb keeps only in-frame clonotypes and omits some of them. The sample records about 73,000 clones, almost 90% being singletons. The input for sequencing was CD4+ or CD8+ T cells sorted from blood, taken in a trial of the OX40 agonist ivuxolimab. The origin of the receptors is an adult with an advanced solid tumor such as melanoma, head and neck, liver or kidney cancer. The CDR3 runs from the conserved cysteine through the conserved F or W. The order of the fields is V gene, clone size, D gene, J gene, CDR3 DNA, CDR3 protein. The D gene is left open where the match is weak. Clone size is not always given. Where it is, it says once, few, many or a class for expanded clones.

>TRBV6-4|-|-|TRBJ1-5
TGTGCCAGCAGTGAGAGTCTGGGTTTTCAGCCCCAGCATTTT
CASSESLGFQPQHF
>TRBV4-2|-|-|TRBJ2-7
TGTGCCAGCAGCCAAGAGGGCTCCTACGAGCAGTACTTC
CASSQEGSYEQYF
>TRBV7-2|-|-|TRBJ2-5
TGTGCCAGCAGCTTCCCGGGGGAGACCCAGTACTTC
CASSFPGETQYF
>TRBV9|-|-|TRBJ2-4
TGTGCCAGCAGCGTAGTGGGAGGAAGGGGGAACATTCAGTACTTC
CASSVVGGRGNIQYF
>TRBV11-3|-|-|TRBJ2-5
TGTGCCAGCAGCTTGAGTTTCCAAGAGACCCAGTACTTC
CASSLSFQETQYF
>TRBV7-8|-|-|TRBJ1-1
TGTGCCAGCAGCAATACGGACACTGAAGCTTTCTTT
CASSNTDTEAFF
>TRBV19|-|-|TRBJ1-5
TGTGCCAGTGGGCACAGGGCGGGCAATCAGCCCCAGCATTTT
CASGHRAGNQPQHF
>TRBV7-2|few|-|TRBJ2-7
TGTGCCAGCAGCTTACAACAGACCTACGAGCAGTACTTC
CASSLQQTYEQYF
>TRBV18|-|-|TRBJ2-5
TGTGCCAGCTCACCAAGGGAACAAGAGACCCAGTACTTC
CASSPREQETQYF
>TRBV5-6|-|-|TRBJ2-5
TGTGCCAGCAGACGAGTAGAGCGGGAGACCCAGTACTTC
CASRRVERETQYF
>TRBV30|-|-|TRBJ1-5
TGTGCCTGGACCACACAGGGAGGAGTGCCCCAGCATTTT
CAWTTQGGVPQHF
>TRBV5-4|once|TRBD2|TRBJ2-3
TGTGCCAGCAGCTTTCCGGGAGGCCATGGAGATACGCAGTATTTT
CASSFPGGHGDTQYF
>TRBV5-1|-|-|TRBJ2-5
TGCGCCAGCAGCGGGGGCACACCGGAAGAGACCCAGTACTTC
CASSGGTPEETQYF
>TRBV19|-|-|TRBJ1-1
TGTGCCAGTAGTTCCCCCTCCGGGGTTACTGTGAACACTGAAGCTTTCTTT
CASSSPSGVTVNTEAFF
>TRBV19|-|TRBD1|TRBJ2-4
TGTGCCAGTAGTATAGAACCAGGGGGCGAGGGATCGTACTTC
CASSIEPGGEGSYF
>TRBV7-9|few|-|TRBJ2-3
TGTGCCAGCAGCGACCTTAGGGGCCTGGGTCTGTATTTT
CASSDLRGLGLYF
>TRBV5-1|once|-|TRBJ2-5
TGCGCCAGCAGCTTGGGGGCTAGCGACCAAGAGACCCAGTACTTC
CASSLGASDQETQYF
>TRBV7-3|-|TRBD2|TRBJ2-7
TGTGCCAGCAGCTTATCGGGGGGTTCTTCCTACGAGCAGTACTTC
CASSLSGGSSYEQYF
>TRBV6-5|once|-|TRBJ2-7
TGTGCCAGCAGACCTCTCGAGGGGAACTCCTACGAGCAGTACTTC
CASRPLEGNSYEQYF
>TRBV5-1|-|TRBD1|TRBJ1-6
TGCGCCAGCAGCTTGGGCGGGACAGACAAATATAATTCACCCCTCCACTTT
CASSLGGTDKYNSPLHF
>TRBV11-2|-|-|TRBJ1-6
TGTGCCAGCAGCCTACCGTCGGGCTCACCCCTCCACTTT
CASSLPSGSPLHF
>TRBV12-5|-|TRBD1|TRBJ2-5
TGTGCTAGTGCCACAGGGGGCGCCTCCAAGACCCAGTACTTC
CASATGGASKTQYF
>TRBV4-1|-|-|TRBJ1-4
TGCGCCAGCAGACGAACCAGTACAACTAATGAAAAACTGTTTTTT
CASRRTSTTNEKLFF
>TRBV27|once|-|TRBJ2-1
TGTGCCAGCAGTTTATGGGGCCGGCCGGGGGAATACAATGAGCAGTTCTTC
CASSLWGRPGEYNEQFF
>TRBV28|-|TRBD2|TRBJ2-7
TGTGCCAGCATGGGGGGGATATCCTACGAGCAGTACTTC
CASMGGISYEQYF
>TRBV19|-|-|TRBJ2-2
TGTGCCAGTAGTAAGCCCGAAACCGGGGAGCTGTTTTTT
CASSKPETGELFF
>TRBV6-6|-|-|TRBJ2-7
TGTGCCAGCAACCACCTTAGGGACAAAGCCTACGAGCAGTACTTC
CASNHLRDKAYEQYF
>TRBV5-1|-|TRBD2|TRBJ2-5
TGCGCCAGCAGCACGGGGACTAGCGGGAAAGAGACCCAGTACTTC
CASSTGTSGKETQYF
>TRBV27|-|-|TRBJ1-2
TGTGCCAGCAGCCCTAACAGAGTATCTAACTATGGCTACACCTTC
CASSPNRVSNYGYTF
>TRBV19|-|-|TRBJ1-1
TGTGCCAGCCGACAGCTTAACACTGAAGCTTTCTTT
CASRQLNTEAFF
>TRBV6-6|-|-|TRBJ2-1
TGTGCCAGCAGCCGTAACAGCAATGAGCAGTTCTTC
CASSRNSNEQFF
>TRBV2|-|-|TRBJ1-2
TGTGCCAGCAGTCCACGTACGGGTGCGGAAGGCTACACCTTC
CASSPRTGAEGYTF
>TRBV7-3|-|-|TRBJ2-1
TGTGCCAGCAGCCCCCGGGAATCGGCCTACAATGAGCAGTTCTTC
CASSPRESAYNEQFF
>TRBV2|few|-|TRBJ1-2
TGTGCCAGCAGCTCAGGTGGTCTGGGCTATGGCTACACCTTC
CASSSGGLGYGYTF
>TRBV30|-|-|TRBJ1-4
TGTGCCTGGAGGAATCCCGCCAGCGGTAATGAAAAACTGTTTTTT
CAWRNPASGNEKLFF
>TRBV28|-|TRBD1|TRBJ1-4
TGTGCCACTATCACGGGGTCAGGGGGCGAAAAACTGTTTTTT
CATITGSGGEKLFF
>TRBV5-8|few|TRBD2|TRBJ2-3
TGTGCCAGCAGTAACCGACTAGCGGGGGGGCGCATAGATACGCAGTATTTT
CASSNRLAGGRIDTQYF
>TRBV7-2|-|TRBD1|TRBJ2-1
TGTGCCAGCAGCCCCTACAGGGGAAATGAGCAGTTCTTC
CASSPYRGNEQFF
>TRBV27|-|TRBD1|TRBJ2-1
TGTGCCAGCAGTCCTACTCGGACAGGGGGGACATACAATGAGCAGTTCTTC
CASSPTRTGGTYNEQFF
>TRBV9|-|TRBD1|TRBJ1-2
TGTGCCAGCACCCCTTTGGGGACAGCCTATGGCTACACTTTC
CASTPLGTAYGYTF
>TRBV5-4|-|-|TRBJ2-7
TGTGCCAGCAGCACCGGGACGCAGATGAGAAACGAGCAGTACTTC
CASSTGTQMRNEQYF
>TRBV5-6|-|TRBD1|TRBJ1-6
TGTGCCAGCAGCTTTGGGACAGATAATTCACCCCTCCACTTT
CASSFGTDNSPLHF
>TRBV6-5|-|-|TRBJ1-4
TGTGCCAGCAGGAAAAGGACAGCAACTAATGAAAAACTGTTTTTT
CASRKRTATNEKLFF
>TRBV30|-|-|TRBJ1-1
TGTGCCTGGACCGACTTCGGGGTTCTGAACACTGAAGCTTTCTTT
CAWTDFGVLNTEAFF
>TRBV18|-|-|TRBJ1-5
TGTGCCAGCTCACAAGGAGACCTCAGGTTGCCCCAGCATTTT
CASSQGDLRLPQHF
>TRBV28|once|TRBD1|TRBJ1-5
TGTGCCAGCTCATCTGATGGGACAGCGATCAATCAGCCCCAGCATTTT
CASSSDGTAINQPQHF
>TRBV7-9|-|-|TRBJ2-1
TGTGCCAGCACCATGACAAGCTCCTACAATGAGCAGTTCTTC
CASTMTSSYNEQFF